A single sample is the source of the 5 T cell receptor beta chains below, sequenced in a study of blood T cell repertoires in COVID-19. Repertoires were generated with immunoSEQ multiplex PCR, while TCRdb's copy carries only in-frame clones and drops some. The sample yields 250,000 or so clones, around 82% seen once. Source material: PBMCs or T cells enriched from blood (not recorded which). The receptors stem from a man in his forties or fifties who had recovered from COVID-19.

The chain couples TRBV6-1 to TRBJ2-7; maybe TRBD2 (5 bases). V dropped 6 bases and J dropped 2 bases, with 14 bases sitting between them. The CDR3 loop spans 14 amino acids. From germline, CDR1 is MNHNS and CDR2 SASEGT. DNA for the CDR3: TGTGCCAGCAGGACTAACTTCATCGCCTACGAGCAGTACTTC. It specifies CASRTNFIAYEQYF.

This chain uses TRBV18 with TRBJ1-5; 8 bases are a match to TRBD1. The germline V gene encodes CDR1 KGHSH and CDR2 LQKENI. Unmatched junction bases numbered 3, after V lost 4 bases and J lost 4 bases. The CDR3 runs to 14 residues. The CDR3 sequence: CASSLTGGNQPQHF. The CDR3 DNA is TGTGCCAGCTCACTAACAGGGGGAAATCAGCCCCAGCATTTT.

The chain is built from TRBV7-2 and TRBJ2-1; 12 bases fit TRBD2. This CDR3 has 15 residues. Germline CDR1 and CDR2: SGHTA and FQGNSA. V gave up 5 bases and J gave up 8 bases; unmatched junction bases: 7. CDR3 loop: CASSVTSGSFDEQFF. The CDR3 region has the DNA TGTGCCAGCAGCGTGACTAGCGGGAGTTTCGATGAGCAGTTCTTC.

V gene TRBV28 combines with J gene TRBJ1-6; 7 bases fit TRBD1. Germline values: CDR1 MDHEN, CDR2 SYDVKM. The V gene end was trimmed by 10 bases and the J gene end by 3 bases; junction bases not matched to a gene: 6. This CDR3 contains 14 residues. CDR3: CAIKAGGYNSPLHF. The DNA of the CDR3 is TGTGCCATTAAAGCAGGGGGCTATAATTCACCCCTCCACTTT.

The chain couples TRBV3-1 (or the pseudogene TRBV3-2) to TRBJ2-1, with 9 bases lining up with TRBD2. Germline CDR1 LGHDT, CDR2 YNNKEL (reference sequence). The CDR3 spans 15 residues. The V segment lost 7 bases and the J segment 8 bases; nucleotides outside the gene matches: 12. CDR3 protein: CASTLVRGGLDEQFF. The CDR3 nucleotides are TGTGCCAGCACCCTAGTGCGGGGGGGCCTCGATGAGCAGTTCTTC.